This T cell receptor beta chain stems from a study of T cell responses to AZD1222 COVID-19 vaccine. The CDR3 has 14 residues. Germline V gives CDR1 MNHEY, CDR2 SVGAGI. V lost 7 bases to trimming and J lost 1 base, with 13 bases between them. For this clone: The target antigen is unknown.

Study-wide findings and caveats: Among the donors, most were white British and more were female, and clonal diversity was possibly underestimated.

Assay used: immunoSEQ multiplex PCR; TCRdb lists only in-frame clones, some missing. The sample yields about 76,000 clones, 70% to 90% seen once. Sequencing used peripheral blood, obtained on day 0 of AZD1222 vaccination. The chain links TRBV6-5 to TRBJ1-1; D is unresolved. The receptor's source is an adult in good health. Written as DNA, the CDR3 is TGTGCCAGCACTCCCACGGGCGGGAACACTGAAGCTTTCTTT. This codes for CASTPTGGNTEAFF.